This TCR beta chain came from a study of cytomegalovirus exposure and HLA in healthy donors listed by TCRdb under 2017. In terms of the full investigation: According to an earlier analysis of a few hundred of the donors, about 170 million T cells yielded 100 million or so unique TCR beta sequences and about 280 Gb of sequence data. Around 300 gigabases of sequencing data and approximately 85 million unique TCR sequences were included in an early release covering roughly 600 HLA-typed donors. The genetic ancestry cluster associated with self-reported Caucasian donors included 81% of the approximately 430 genotyped donors. The study aimed to test whether cataloging public T cell receptors could reveal signatures of past pathogen exposure. Using immunosequencing, the study profiled T cell repertoires from 666 subjects and related those repertoires to cytomegalovirus serostatus. A separate validation cohort of approximately 130 different subjects was used in addition to the 666-subject first cohort. The study combined high-throughput TCR immunosequencing, statistical association of individual TCRs with disease status, and machine learning to predict cytomegalovirus infection status. To study patterns of TCR occurrence, a later analysis re-analyzed previously published TCR beta repertoires from around 660 donors and added high-resolution HLA genotyping. Rather than drawing on any new phenotypic data, the later analysis identified candidate immune exposures from TCR beta sequences and the way those sequences occurred across donors. An earlier analysis of several hundred of the donors applied high-throughput TCR beta sequencing to assess whether each TCR beta V gene segment acted as functional or pseudogenic. Donor age, sex, ethnicity and CMV serostatus were collected together with the repertoire data. A later genetic analysis took genome-wide SNP genotypes for 398 of the 666 donors and used that subset as a discovery cohort. All discovery cohort repertoires had been generated using a single sequencing platform. Both class I and class II loci were covered by HLA typing, at four-digit resolution. The number of typed donors differed by locus: about 620-640 for A, B, C, DRB1 and DQB1; about 520 for DQA1; 600 to 610 for DPA1; and 400 to 480 for DPB1. A handful of DR-DQ haplotypes were handled as single units for association and clustering because linkage in the cohort was strong. Across about 370 genotyped donors of the cohort, an average of about 240,000 unique TCR beta nucleotide sequences per donor were sequenced, and approximately 17% of those sequences were non-productive. General findings and caveats noted by the study authors: Because counts were too low, more than 15 rarely observed V segments, including chromosome 9 orphons, were left out of the earlier analysis of a few hundred of the donors. Broadly in line with IMGT annotations, most TCR beta V segments showed up in productive rearrangements about 87% or about 30% of the time in an earlier analysis of about 500 of the donors. In a later analysis, 16,951 TCR beta sequences were associated with specific HLA alleles at a false discovery rate of 0.05. Most TCR sequences were observed very rarely across donors, whereas some public TCRs were present in many individuals. An association between a missense DCLRE1C variant and V-gene and J-gene trimming of TCR beta chains was found in a later genetic analysis and replicated in an independent cohort. Presence/absence analyses assumed roughly uniform sequencing depth across donors, an assumption that may not hold. Because HLA typing was missing for some donors at each locus, association tests included only the typed subset. A total of 164 TCR beta chains were listed by the study as associated with cytomegalovirus. Several of the top co-occurrence clusters appeared to be linked to parvovirus B19, influenza, CMV and Epstein-Barr virus, according to a later analysis. The authors suggested that the approach could potentially be generalized to other disease states and immunological phenotypes. In vitro tests confirmed that a few of the cytomegalovirus-associated TCR beta chains recognize cytomegalovirus antigens. According to a later analysis, most CMV-associated TCR beta chains appeared to be HLA-restricted, and the HLA associations seemed to be driven largely by CMV exposure. In a later analysis, the rate of TCR association differed among HLA loci, with DRB1 alleles having the most associated TCRs and HLA-C alleles having the fewest. A further reported finding was that TCR beta sequences accurately predicted the HLA-A and HLA-B alleles for most subjects in the first cohort. In a later analysis, HLA-associated TCR beta chains were found to be more clonally expanded and to have lower generation probabilities than equally common non-associated chains. Immune exposure information for the cohort was limited to CMV serostatus. A cluster of highly shared sequence variants was judged likely to represent a technical artifact of the sequencing pipeline. Assigning TCR associations to individual alleles was difficult when HLA alleles, especially DR and DQ, strongly co-occurred. Linkage disequilibrium might explain the correlated functional status among segregating V segments, but an unknown experimental factor could not be excluded. Some IMGT-functional V segments, including TRBV6-2 and TRBV6-3, could not be distinguished by the 87-base-pair reads and were therefore excluded. In this cohort, only TCR beta chains were sequenced, and detectable features were limited by the absence of alpha or paired-chain data. The classifier was reported to diagnose cytomegalovirus status with high specificity and sensitivity in both the original and validation cohorts. According to a later genetic analysis, donors in an Asian-associated ancestry cluster had fewer N-insertions in productive TCRs than the approximately 690-donor mean.

V loses 1 base of germline sequence and J loses 8 bases, and the interval between the two ends is 14 bases. The cysteine opens and the phenylalanine closes a CDR3 of 15 amino acids. Only the CDR3 DNA is retained, 45 bases long and in frame from the first base. Taken from the germline V gene (reference sequence), the CDR1 and CDR2 loops are SEHNR and FQNEAQ. About this clone itself: Its cognate antigen has yet to be identified.

The cohort consisted of hundreds of healthy bone marrow donors. All cohort members were sampled while nominally healthy, although unrecorded immune exposures were likely present. The donor tested CMV seropositive, placing the donor among the 289 seropositive members of the cohort. Each donor provided a peripheral blood sample, and peripheral blood mononuclear cells were used for TCR beta sequencing. The Qiagen DNeasy Blood Extraction Kit was used to extract genomic DNA from the blood cell samples. Receptor libraries were prepared by the immunoSEQ multiplex PCR assay. The multiplex PCR relied on a mix of 60 forward primers for TCR Vbeta segments and 13 reverse primers for TCR Jbeta segments. A multiplex PCR assay on genomic DNA amplified the CDR3 region of rearranged TCR beta genes. The amplified TCR beta libraries were sequenced on the Illumina HiSeq System as 87-base-pair reads. Concerning the study's data processing: A later analysis counted some 80 million unique TCR beta chains across the 666 repertoires, and roughly 11 million of these chains were shared by at least two donors. Raw reads were error-corrected and collapsed into unique sequences with a nearest-neighbor algorithm that merged closely related sequences to remove PCR and sequencing errors. Alignment of CDR3 sequences to IMGT reference sequences was used to assign V, D and J gene segments. For a sequence to be retained, a match of at least six nucleotides was required to both a V gene segment and a J gene segment. A rearrangement was called productive if the CDR3 had no stop codons and remained in frame with V and J, and every other rearrangement was called non-productive. Following IMGT convention, CDR3 was defined as the stretch from the second conserved V-encoded cysteine to the conserved J-encoded phenylalanine. The earlier analysis of about 570 of the donors excluded any sequence lacking an unambiguous match to a single V gene segment. An earlier analysis of fewer than 750 of the donors classified V segments as functional when productive rearrangements were above 56.7% and as segregating when the standard deviation between donors was above 5%. A statistical classification framework was developed to diagnose cytomegalovirus status using the catalog of TCR beta chain sequences. In a later analysis, V and J genes were assigned by comparing TCR nucleotide sequences against IMGT/GENE-DB human TR gene sequences. Using the TCRdist pipeline, a later analysis assigned CDR3 sequences along with most-parsimonious VDJ recombination scenarios. In a later analysis, each TCR beta chain was defined by its CDR3 amino acid sequence together with its V-gene family, and reads without a unique V-gene family were excluded. To address suspected cross-contamination and a sequencing artifact, a later analysis removed 592 highly shared, low-generation-probability nucleotide sequences. In a later analysis, a clonal expansion index for each public chain was calculated from normalized within-repertoire ranks of inferred template counts. Generation probabilities in a later analysis came from a VDJ recombination model fitted to out-of-frame rearrangements, and those results were checked against IGoR. Hypergeometric tests were used in a later analysis to score TCR-TCR, TCR-HLA and TCR-CMV co-occurrence, with a repertoire-size bias correction applied to the TCR pairs. In a later analysis, false discovery rates were estimated by permuting HLA or CMV assignments 20 times. In a later analysis, co-occurring TCRs were grouped using DBSCAN, with TCRdist sequence similarity added in when clustering inside HLA-allele-positive subsets. Co-occurrence clustering excluded repertoires with fewer than 30,000 or more than 120,000 public chains, plus five with anomalous nucleotide sharing. TCRdb stores this immuneACCESS table with in-frame sequences only. Part of the clones is absent; in the studies checked, under half of the shortfall reflects unresolved V genes, and no reason is known for the rest. Clone size and the V and J calls come from that table; the DNA yielded D and trimming. The sample has around 36,000 clones on record. The top ten hold over 3% of the sample.

Sequencing was carried out using PBMCs. This TCR came from a woman aged 30 to 39 in good health and CMV-seropositive. Recombination linked TRBV7-9 to TRBJ1-4, with a tentative D gene TRBD1 over 5 matching bases. The CDR3 region has the sequence CASSLVGRVIEKLFF. In nucleotides, the sequence is TGTGCCAGCAGCTTAGTCGGCAGGGTAATAGAAAAACTGTTTTTT.